These 5 T cell receptor beta chains were sequenced from one sample in a study of blood T cell repertoires in COVID-19. The protocol was immunoSEQ multiplex PCR, while the TCRdb copy is restricted to in-frame clones and leaves out a portion. The table lists around 100,000 clones, roughly 85% of them singletons. Sequencing used peripheral blood. The receptors derive from a man aged 35 to 55 with acute or convalescent COVID-19.

This clone was counted a single time. V gene TRBV11-2 combines with J gene TRBJ2-5; D possibly corresponds to TRBD2 (5 bases). V was shortened by 4 bases and J by 5 bases, with 8 bases between the two germline ends. Looked up from germline, CDR1 is SGHAT and CDR2 is FQNNGV. There are 12 residues in the CDR3. CDR3 sequence (DNA): TGTGCCAGCAGCTCGGGGTGGGAGACCCAGTACTTC. Translated, it gives CASSSGWETQYF.

Only a few counts were recorded for this clone. V usage is TRBV5-1 and J usage is TRBJ2-2, with D possibly matching TRBD2 (6 bases). Germline V CDR1 and CDR2: SGHRS, YFSETQ. This CDR3 is 17 amino acids long. Trimming pared 9 bases from V and 6 bases from J, leaving 27 bases between. The CDR3 DNA is TGCGCCACCGCCTCCGGAGGGGTGACTTCGAGCGCCGGGGAGCTGTTTTTT. Its translation is CATASGGVTSSAGELFF.

This chain connects TRBV19 to TRBJ2-5; 9 bases match TRBD1. With 4 bases clipped from V and 5 bases from J, the junction kept 2 bases outside the gene matches. The CDR3 is made up of 13 amino acids. The germline V gene encodes CDR1 LNHDA and CDR2 SQIVND (reference sequence). CDR3 nucleotide sequence: TGTGCCAGTAGTACCGGACAGGGGGAGACCCAGTACTTC. Its translation: CASSTGQGETQYF. Full variable domain (missing parts from reference TRBV19 and TRBJ2-5): DGGITQSPKYLFRKEGQNVTLSCEQNLNHDAMYWYRQDPGQGLRLIYYSQIVNDFQKGDIAEGYSVSREKKESFPLTVTSAQKNPTAFYLCASSTGQGETQYFGPGTRLLVL.

The genes are TRBV11-2 and TRBJ2-2, with D possibly TRBD1 on 5 matching bases. Germline CDR1 is SGHAT and CDR2 is FQNNGV. V lost 3 bases and J 8 bases, leaving 7 bases between the germline ends. This CDR3 has 12 amino acids. CDR3 protein: CASSFSGGELFF. The CDR3 region has the DNA TGTGCCAGCAGCTTTTCAGGGGGGGAGCTGTTTTTT.

The gene calls are TRBV3-1 (or the pseudogene TRBV3-2) and TRBJ2-5; D remains unclear. The CDR3 has 12 residues. Germline CDR1 is LGHDT and CDR2 is YNNKEL (reference sequence). The V and J ends lost 1 base and 4 bases respectively, with 4 bases between them. The CDR3 nucleotides are TGTGCCAGCAGCCAAGTCAGAGAGACCCAGTACTTC. Amino acids: CASSQVRETQYF.